These 18 T cell receptor beta chains share one sample of origin, sequenced in a study of control samples from healthy donors and cancer patients. Using immunoSEQ multiplex PCR, the repertoire was profiled, and TCRdb retains in-frame clones only, with some absent. The data show tens of thousands of clones, roughly 94% seen once. Sequenced input: blood. The source of these receptors is a man aged 55-75 years in good health.

This chain connects TRBV28 to TRBJ1-4; 9 nucleotides align to TRBD1. Germline lookup yields CDR1 MDHEN and CDR2 SYDVKM. After removal of 6 bases from V and 8 bases from J, the junction contained 7 bases not matched to a gene. This CDR3 is built from 14 residues. CDR3 loop: CASRPTGGTEKLFF. The CDR3, as DNA: TGTGCCAGCAGACCGACAGGGGGGACGGAAAAACTGTTTTTT.

V is TRBV7-9 and J is TRBJ2-3; D remains ambiguous. V lost 3 bases and J lost 6, with 13 bases in between. The germline V gene encodes CDR1 SEHNR and CDR2 FQNEAQ (reference sequence). The length of the CDR3 is 14 residues. The CDR3 DNA reads as TGTGCCAGCAGCTTCTCAGGTACCCTCGATACGCAGTATTTT. Its translation is CASSFSGTLDTQYF.

This clone appeared a single time. The same CDR3 can be traced to other DNA sequences in this sample. This sequence joins TRBV10-3 and TRBJ2-7; 9 bases line up with TRBD1. Germline CDR1 is ENHRY and CDR2 is SYGVKD. This CDR3 comprises 13 residues. The ends lost 8 bases at V and 4 bases at J; junction bases unmatched: 6. CDR3 amino acids: CAIPGQGSYEQYF. Written as DNA, the CDR3 is TGTGCCATCCCCGGACAGGGGTCTTACGAGCAGTACTTC.

The chain combines TRBV14 with TRBJ2-1; 10 bases map to TRBD2. Looked up from germline, CDR1 is SGHDN and CDR2 is FVKESK. This CDR3 has 17 amino acids. After removal of 5 bases from V and 8 bases from J, the junction contained 15 bases not matched to a gene. The CDR3 protein is CASSTTASGSLLDEQFF. The CDR3 DNA reads as TGTGCCAGCAGCACGACAGCTAGCGGGAGTCTATTAGATGAGCAGTTCTTC.

J is TRBJ2-2 and V is TRBV10-1; D might be TRBD1 (5 bases). This CDR3 is 13 amino acids long. Deletions cut 6 bases from V and 6 bases from J, with 11 bases between. Per germline, CDR1 WNHNN and CDR2 SYGVQD (reference sequence). The CDR3 sequence: CASSPWGAGELFF. The CDR3 DNA reads TGCGCCAGCAGCCCGTGGGGCGCCGGGGAGCTGTTTTTT.

The CDR3 protein is CASTAGRRGDEQFF. The DNA of the CDR3 is TGTGCCAGCACCGCCGGGCGCCGGGGCGATGAGCAGTTCTTC. The chain uses TRBV6-6 and TRBJ2-1, with D perhaps given as TRBD1 or TRBD2 (5 bases each). Per the germline V gene, CDR1 is MNHNY and CDR2 is SVGAGI (reference sequence). V was pared by 7 bases and J by 8 bases, with 18 bases between. The CDR3 contains 14 residues.

The chain uses TRBV6-1 and TRBJ1-1, with 8 nucleotides matching TRBD1. CDR3 size: 17 residues. Per the germline V gene, CDR1 is MNHNS and CDR2 is SASEGT. Germline trimming cut 2 bases from V and 3 bases from J; bases unmatched to any gene: 11. CDR3 sequence (DNA): TGTGCCAGCAGTGAATCCCTACAGGACAGGGATGACACTGAAGCTTTCTTT. It yields the protein CASSESLQDRDDTEAFF.

This clone was picked up one time. The chain links TRBV6-1 to TRBJ1-2; D is uncertain. CDR3 length: 14 amino acids. Per germline, CDR1 MNHNS and CDR2 SASEGT. Trimming stripped 1 base from V and 8 bases from J, with 14 bases between. The CDR3 here is CASSEVGDLRGYTF. The CDR3 nucleotides read TGTGCCAGCAGTGAAGTGGGCGACCTTCGCGGCTACACCTTC.

The CDR3 coding sequence is TGTGCCAGCAGTGACGGACAGTTGGGGGAAGCTTTCTTT. Its protein product is CASSDGQLGEAFF. J is TRBJ1-1 and V is TRBV2; D is perhaps TRBD1 (6 bases). The CDR3 has 13 amino acids. V gave up 3 bases and J gave up 8 bases, with 13 bases separating them. Germline CDR1 and CDR2: SNHLY and FYNNEI. The variable domain in full, completed from reference TRBV2 and TRBJ1-1, reads EPEVTQTPSHQVTQMGQEVILRCVPISNHLYFYWYRQILGQKVEFLVSFYNNEISEKSEIFDDQFSVERPDGSNFTLKIRSTKLEDSAMYFCASSDGQLGEAFFGQGTRLTVV.

This chain connects TRBV7-6 to TRBJ2-5; TRBD1 is a possible D gene (6 bases). V lost 1 base to trimming and J lost 5 bases, with 14 bases between them. Germline V gene sequence: CDR1 SGHVS, CDR2 FNYEAQ. The CDR3 has 15 amino acids. The CDR3 DNA sequence: TGTGCCAGCAGCTTAGTCATGGGGGCGAGGGAGACCCAGTACTTC. Translating it yields CASSLVMGARETQYF.

The chain links TRBV11-3 to TRBJ2-1; TRBD2 is a possible D gene (5 bases). The V end was cut by 3 bases, the J end by 6 bases, with 12 bases between. Per the germline V gene, CDR1 is SGHNT and CDR2 is YENEEA. The CDR3 is made up of 14 amino acids. CDR3 protein: CASSFGRVSNEQFF. Written as DNA, the CDR3 is TGTGCCAGCAGCTTCGGGCGGGTATCCAATGAGCAGTTCTTC.

The V and J genes are TRBV5-3 and TRBJ2-7; TRBD1 agrees at 7 bases. TRBV5-3 is designated an ORF whose function remains uncertain. The CDR3 covers 16 residues. With 0 bases clipped from V and 0 bases from J, the junction kept 6 bases outside the gene matches. Here the CDR3 reads CARSLELDRDSYEQYF. In nucleotides, the CDR3 is TGTGCCAGAAGCTTGGAGCTCGACAGGGACTCCTACGAGCAGTACTTC.

This chain connects TRBV5-6 to TRBJ1-1; tentatively, D is TRBD1 (5 bases). Trimming cost V 6 bases and J 11 bases, with 17 bases left between them. Germline V gene sequence: CDR1 SGHDT, CDR2 YYEEEE. There are 12 residues in the CDR3. The CDR3 DNA reads TGTGCCAGCAACTCCGCCGAGGGGACGGCTTTCTTT. Encoded protein: CASNSAEGTAFF.

The chain links TRBV6-1 to TRBJ1-6, with 7 bases fitting TRBD1. CDR3 size: 15 residues. J gave up 9 bases and V 2 bases, and 7 bases lay outside the gene matches. Germline-derived CDR1 and CDR2 are MNHNS and SASEGT. CDR3 in DNA: TGTGCCAGCAGTGAACTGAGACAGGGTGTTTCACCCCTCCACTTT. This translates into CASSELRQGVSPLHF.

The gene calls are TRBV27 and TRBJ1-4; D is undetermined. From germline, CDR1 is MNHEY and CDR2 SMNVEV (reference sequence). V lost 6 bases and J 8 bases, leaving 13 bases between the germline ends. This CDR3 comprises 13 residues. The CDR3 bases are TGTGCCAGCAGCCTGGAGGAGCGGGAAAAACTGTTTTTT. The encoded protein is CASSLEEREKLFF. The full variable domain, in which reference TRBV27 and TRBJ1-4 provide the parts outside the CDR3, is EAQVTQNPRYLITVTGKKLTVTCSQNMNHEYMSWYRQDPGLGLRQIYYSMNVEVTDKGDVPEGYKVSRKEKRNFPLILESPSPNQTSLYFCASSLEEREKLFFGSGTQLSVL.

The chain carries TRBV9 and TRBJ1-6; 7 nucleotides agree with TRBD1. The CDR3 loop spans 15 amino acids. Germline V lookup: CDR1 SGDLS, CDR2 YYNGEE. V gave up 0 bases and J gave up 8 bases; unmatched junction bases: 5. CDR3 in DNA: TGTGCCAGCAGCGTAGGAGAGGGGGCTGATTCACCCCTCCACTTT. Translating it yields CASSVGEGADSPLHF.

V usage is TRBV6-4 and J usage is TRBJ2-2, with TRBD1 as a possible D gene (5 bases). Deletions cut 4 bases from V and 7 bases from J, with 10 bases between. Germline CDR1 is MRHNA and CDR2 is SNTAGT. The CDR3 runs 13 residues. CDR3 sequence reads: CASSAGYGGELFF. The CDR3 region has the DNA TGTGCCAGCAGTGCAGGGTATGGCGGGGAGCTGTTTTTT.

This clone was recorded only once. J is TRBJ2-5 and V is TRBV2, with a possible D match to TRBD1 (6 bases). V lost 4 bases and J lost 2, with 14 bases in between. CDR3 size: 15 residues. Germline V CDR1 and CDR2: SNHLY, FYNNEI. The CDR3 here is CASSVRGIGQETQYF. CDR3 in DNA: TGTGCCAGCAGTGTCAGGGGTATCGGACAAGAGACCCAGTACTTC.